This T cell receptor (beta chain) was recorded in a study of T cell responses to AZD1222 COVID-19 vaccine. CDR3 length equals 15 residues. Trimming at V came to 5 bases and at J to 3 bases, leaving 8 bases not matched to a gene. Germline lookup yields CDR1 MDHEN and CDR2 SYDVKM. Libraries were prepared by immunoSEQ multiplex PCR; TCRdb keeps only in-frame clonotypes and omits some of them. The top ten hold around 3.2% of the sample, which has roughly 130,000 clones, approximately 92% seen once. Concerning this clone: No antigen is known for it.

Study-level points and caveats: Clonal diversity may have been underestimated in mostly white British donors.

The chain is built from TRBV28 and TRBJ2-7; 9 bases match TRBD1. The receptor comes from an adult in good health. This specimen consisted of peripheral blood, obtained on day 0 of AZD1222 vaccination. This CDR3 is CASSPPGTGLYEQYF. In nucleotides, the CDR3 is TGTGCCAGCAGTCCCCCGGGGACAGGGCTCTACGAGCAGTACTTC. Based on the CDR3 plus reference TRBV28 and TRBJ2-7, the full variable domain is DVKVTQSSRYLVKRTGEKVFLECVQDMDHENMFWYRQDPGLGLRLIYFSYDVKMKEKGDIPEGYSVSREKKERFSLILESASTNQTSMYLCASSPPGTGLYEQYFGPGTRLTVT.